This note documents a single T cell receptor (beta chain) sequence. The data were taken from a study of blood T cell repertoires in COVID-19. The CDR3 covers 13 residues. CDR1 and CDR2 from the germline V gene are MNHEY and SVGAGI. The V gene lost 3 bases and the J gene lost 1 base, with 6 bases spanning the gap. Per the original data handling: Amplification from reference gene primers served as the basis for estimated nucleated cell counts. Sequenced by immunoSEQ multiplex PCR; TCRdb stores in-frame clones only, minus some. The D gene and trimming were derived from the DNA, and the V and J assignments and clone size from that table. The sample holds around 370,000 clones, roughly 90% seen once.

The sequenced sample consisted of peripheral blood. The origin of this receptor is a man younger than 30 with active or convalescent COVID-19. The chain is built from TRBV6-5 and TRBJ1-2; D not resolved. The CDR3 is CASSYRDNYGYTF. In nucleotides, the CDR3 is TGTGCCAGCAGTTATCGGGATAACTATGGCTACACCTTC.